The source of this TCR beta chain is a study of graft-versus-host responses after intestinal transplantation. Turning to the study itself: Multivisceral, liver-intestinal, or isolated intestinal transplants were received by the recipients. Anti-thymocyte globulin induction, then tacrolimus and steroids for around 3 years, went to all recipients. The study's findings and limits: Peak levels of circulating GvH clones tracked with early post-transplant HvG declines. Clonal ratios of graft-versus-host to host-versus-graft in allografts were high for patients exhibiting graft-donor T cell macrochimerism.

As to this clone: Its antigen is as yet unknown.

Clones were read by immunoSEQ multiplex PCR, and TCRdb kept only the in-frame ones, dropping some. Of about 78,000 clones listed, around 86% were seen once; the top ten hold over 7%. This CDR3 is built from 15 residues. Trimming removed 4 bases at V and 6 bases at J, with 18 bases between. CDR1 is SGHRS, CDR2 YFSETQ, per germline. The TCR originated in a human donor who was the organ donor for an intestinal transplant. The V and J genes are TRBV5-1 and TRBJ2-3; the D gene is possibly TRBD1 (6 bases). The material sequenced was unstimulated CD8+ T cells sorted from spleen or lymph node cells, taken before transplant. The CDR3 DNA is TGCGCCAGCAGCCTAACGGACGGGGACACGGATACGCAGTATTTT. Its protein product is CASSLTDGDTDTQYF.